This entry concerns a single T cell receptor (beta chain). What it binds is unknown. Through Arm-PCR of CDR3 regions and iRepertoire HTBI primers, TCR beta libraries were built. MiXCR, run by TCRdb on the multiplex PCR reads, gives a single entry per CDR3 protein. Among roughly 450,000 distinct CDR3 sequences, about a fifth were seen once, and the ten largest hold over 7.5%. The data originate from a study of regulatory T cells in long-lasting Graves disease. Time point given: persistent/refractory GD, antithyroid drugs over 5 years with positive TRAb. PBMCs were the source of the RNA used for TCR sequencing. Germline-derived CDR1 and CDR2 are MDHEN and SYDVKM. Germline trimming cut 4 bases from V and 3 bases from J; bases unmatched to any gene: 9. The length of the CDR3 is 16 residues. Study-wide points: There were preferences for TRBV28, TRBJ1-2 and TRBJ2-5 in persistent disease.

Sequenced material: peripheral blood mononuclear cells (PBMCs), taken when the disease was refractory, from a patient treated with antithyroid drugs. The chain has TRBV28 and TRBJ2-3, with TRBD1 matching 8 bases. The receptor was derived from a female donor with Graves disease. The CDR3 protein is CASSSLRQGWTDTQYF. The CDR3 DNA reads as TGTGCCAGCAGTTCCTTACGACAGGGGTGGACAGATACGCAGTATTTT.